The 30 T cell receptor beta chains below come from one sample, sequenced in a study of metastatic and nonmetastatic thyroid tumors. There were no patients who had received any treatment before thyroid surgery. TCRdb reprocessed the PCR reads via MiXCR. Seen here are roughly 5,700 clones, under 35% observed once, and the top ten hold around 18%. What was sequenced was adjacent normal tissue. The source is a female donor with papillary thyroid cancer or a benign thyroid nodule (not recorded which). Some clones in this sample may be carry-over from other donors' samples.

This clone was observed a handful of times. The rearrangement links TRBV7-2 to TRBJ1-6; 9 positions agree with TRBD1. V was clipped by 5 bases and J by 9 bases; unmatched bases: 5. The germline gives CDR1 SGHTA, CDR2 FQGNSA. CDR3 length: 14 amino acids. The CDR3, as DNA: TGTGCCAGCAGCCAGCGGGACAGGGTTTCACCCCTCCACTTT. Amino acid sequence: CASSQRDRVSPLHF.

The chain joins TRBV7-2 to TRBJ2-1; either TRBD1 or TRBD2 may supply D (6 bases each). Per the germline V gene, CDR1 is SGHTA and CDR2 is FQGNSA. The CDR3 extends over 14 amino acids. With 1 base removed from V and 5 bases from J, the gap between germline ends came to 9 bases. The CDR3 reads CASSLVGGNNEQFF. In DNA, the CDR3 is TGTGCCAGCAGCTTAGTAGGGGGGAACAATGAGCAGTTCTTC.

In the case of this clone: Here the CDR3 omits its conserved ending phenylalanine or tryptophan, so a read error is the likely source. The CDR3: CASRSPGTVIINTGELFL. CDR3 in DNA: TGTGCAAGCAGATCCCCTGGGACAGTCATAATCAACACCGGGGAGCTGTTTCTT. The gene calls are TRBV28 and TRBJ2-2, with TRBD1 matching 7 bases. CDR1 and CDR2 (germline): MDHEN, SYDVKM. This CDR3 spans 18 amino acids.

The chain links TRBV30 to TRBJ2-1; 9 positions match TRBD2. V gave up 0 bases and J gave up 4 bases; unmatched junction bases: 4. The V gene's germline CDR1 is GTSNPN and CDR2 SVGIG (reference sequence). CDR3 length: 15 amino acids. CDR3: CAWSVSGSPYNEQFF. CDR3 bases: TGTGCCTGGAGTGTTAGCGGGAGCCCGTACAATGAGCAGTTCTTC.

This clone rates as medium-sized. CDR3 DNA: TGTGCCAGCAGCCCCGTCCAGGGAACTGGAAACACCATATATTTT. As protein: CASSPVQGTGNTIYF. The V and J genes are TRBV7-8 and TRBJ1-3, with D tentatively TRBD1 (5 bases). CDR1 and CDR2 from the germline V gene are SGHVS and FQNEAQ. The CDR3 length is 15 residues. V was cut by 5 bases and J by 2 bases, with 13 bases left in between. The whole variable domain, remainder taken from reference TRBV7-8 and TRBJ1-3, is GAGVSQSPRYKVAKRGQDVALRCDPISGHVSLFWYQQALGQGPEFLTYFQNEAQLDKSGLPSDRFFAERPEGSVSTLKIQRTQQEDSAVYLCASSPVQGTGNTIYFGEGSWLTVV.

To note about this clone: This CDR3 fails to terminate in the conserved phenylalanine or tryptophan, so it likely reflects a read error. The limits of the CDR3 on the DNA are not certain, so only TCRdb's listed CDR3 is given. The chain has TRBV7-8 and TRBJ1-2; the D call in the table, TRBD1, was not verified against the DNA. The germline V gene encodes CDR1 SGHVS and CDR2 FQNEAQ. The CDR3 region is 13 residues in length, termini included. CDR3 amino acids: CASSFVEGSGYSY.

This clone was recorded a few times. The chain combines TRBV12-3 or TRBV12-4 with TRBJ1-3, with a weak D call TRBD1 (5 bases). The CDR3 covers 17 residues. V lost 3 bases and J 2 bases, leaving 17 bases between the germline ends. For the CDR3, the DNA is TGTGCCAGCAGTTTGGGCAGGGTGATAGGTACTGGAAACACCATATATTTT. Translating it yields CASSLGRVIGTGNTIYF.

This chain links TRBV5-1 with TRBJ2-1; D may match TRBD1 or TRBD2 (5 bases each). There are 14 residues in the CDR3. Germline CDR1 reads SGHRS; CDR2 reads YFSETQ. V was trimmed by 0 bases and J by 8 bases, leaving 12 bases between them. The CDR3 region is CASSLVGPGDEQFF. The CDR3 coding sequence is TGCGCCAGCAGCTTGGTGGGACCAGGTGATGAGCAGTTCTTC.

This clone was seen repeatedly, ten times or more. This rearrangement joins TRBV7-9 to TRBJ2-3; 9 bases agree with TRBD2. V dropped 7 bases and J dropped 3; count of bases not matched to a gene: 5. The CDR3 covers 14 residues. The germline CDR1 and CDR2 sequences are SEHNR and FQNEAQ (reference sequence). CDR3 protein: CASTRTSATDTQYF. DNA for the CDR3: TGTGCCAGCACCCGGACTAGCGCTACAGATACGCAGTATTTT.

Only a few counts were recorded for this clone. The rearrangement joins TRBV6-2 or TRBV6-3 to TRBJ2-7; no clear D gene. Trimming stripped 3 bases from V and 4 bases from J, with 13 bases between. The CDR3 loop spans 14 amino acids. The germline V gene encodes CDR1 MNHEY and CDR2 SVGEGT. Here the CDR3 reads CASSYRATGYEQYF. Here the CDR3 DNA reads TGTGCCAGCAGTTATCGGGCCACTGGTTACGAGCAGTACTTC.

In its sample, this clone was seen many times. Other DNA sequences within the sample encode an identical CDR3. The chain couples TRBV7-9 to TRBJ2-3; TRBD2 matches at 12 bases. The CDR3 contains 16 residues. J lost 5 bases, V lost 3 bases, and 6 bases had no gene match. Germline V lookup: CDR1 SEHNR, CDR2 FQNEAQ (reference sequence). CDR3 DNA sequence: TGTGCCAGCAGCTTCTCCAGACTAGCGGGAGAAGATACGCAGTATTTT. Translation: CASSFSRLAGEDTQYF.

A note on this clone: No conserved phenylalanine or tryptophan ends this CDR3, so it is likely a read error. The chain combines TRBV20-1 with TRBJ1-6, with 9 bases aligning to TRBD1. The J segment lost 9 bases and the V segment lost 8 bases, leaving 8 bases of the junction unmatched. The CDR3 runs 13 residues. Germline V lookup: CDR1 DFQATT, CDR2 SNEGSKA (reference sequence). The CDR3 DNA sequence: TGCAGTTCTAAGACAGGGGGATCTTCACCCCTCCACGTT. Protein product: CSSKTGGSSPLHV.

The chain joins TRBV9 to TRBJ2-7, with no clear D. Germline V CDR1 and CDR2: SGDLS, YYNGEE. The V end was cut by 0 bases, the J end by 4 bases, with 14 bases between. This CDR3 is built from 15 residues. The CDR3 nucleotides are TGTGCCAGCAGCGTAGATGGAGTGACGAAGTACGAGCAGTACTTC. Encoded protein: CASSVDGVTKYEQYF.

CDR3 nucleotides: TGTGCCAGCAGCCGCAGCGGGGCGGTGAACACCGGGGAGCTGTTTTTT. It encodes CASSRSGAVNTGELFF. V and J are TRBV11-2 and TRBJ2-2; TRBD2 agrees at 7 bases. The CDR3 extends over 16 amino acids. V lost 5 bases, J lost 1 base, and 7 bases stayed unmatched. Germline CDR1 and CDR2: SGHAT and FQNNGV.

This clone was observed a few times. The genes are TRBV27 and TRBJ1-4; possible D gene TRBD1, 6 bases. The V gene lost 3 bases and the J gene lost 7 bases, with 21 bases spanning the gap. CDR1 MNHEY and CDR2 SMNVEV come from the germline V gene (reference sequence). The CDR3 extends over 17 amino acids. CDR3 nucleotides: TGTGCCAGCAGTTTCCGCATGGGGGGGGGCGCGGGTGAAAAACTGTTTTTT. As protein: CASSFRMGGGAGEKLFF.

The gene calls are TRBV27 and TRBJ2-7; possible D gene TRBD1, 6 bases. Germline CDR1 reads MNHEY; CDR2 reads SMNVEV (reference sequence). The length of the CDR3 is 13 residues. Trimming shortened V by 5 bases and J by 5 bases, and 13 bases separated the two germline ends. The CDR3, as DNA: TGTGCCAGCAGTCCCGGACAGCCCCACGAGCAGTACTTC. Its translation is CASSPGQPHEQYF.

This clone has a handful of counts. V is TRBV27 and J is TRBJ2-1, with 11 bases fitting TRBD2. Germline CDR1 is MNHEY and CDR2 is SMNVEV (reference sequence). This CDR3 region has 17 residues. V shed 5 bases and J 1 base; nucleotides not matched to a gene: 7. The CDR3 DNA reads TGTGCCAGCAGTGCAGGACTAGCGGGTCTATCCTACAATGAGCAGTTCTTC. Translated: CASSAGLAGLSYNEQFF.

The V call is TRBV9, the J call TRBJ2-7; TRBD2 matches at 7 bases. CDR3 length: 14 amino acids. Germline CDR1 reads SGDLS; CDR2 reads YYNGEE. V gave up 3 bases and J gave up 0 bases; unmatched junction bases: 3. The CDR3 nucleotides are TGTGCCAGCAGCGGTTCTAGCGGCTCCTACGAGCAGTACTTC. Encoded protein: CASSGSSGSYEQYF.

The gene calls are TRBV12-3 or TRBV12-4 and TRBJ1-1; D gene uncertain. The CDR3 runs 14 residues. V was pared by 3 bases and J by 4 bases, with 12 bases between. Written as DNA, the CDR3 is TGTGCCAGCAGTTTCCCACGGGGTGGCACTGAAGCTTTCTTT. Translated, it gives CASSFPRGGTEAFF.

This clone was seen a handful of times. The rearrangement joins TRBV27 to TRBJ2-2; 7 nucleotides agree with TRBD2. Germline values: CDR1 MNHEY, CDR2 SMNVEV (reference sequence). The CDR3 has 15 residues. V lost 3 bases to trimming and J lost 2 bases; unmatched junction nucleotides: 3. The CDR3 protein is CASSLRGTNTGELFF. In DNA, the CDR3 is TGTGCCAGCAGTTTGCGGGGGACTAACACCGGGGAGCTGTTTTTT.

Judged by abundance, this clone is medium-sized (0.01 to 0.1%). The rearrangement uses TRBV2 and TRBJ1-1; D is possibly TRBD1 (5 bases). Trimming pared 4 bases from V and 3 bases from J, leaving 9 bases between. Per germline, CDR1 SNHLY and CDR2 FYNNEI. The CDR3 is 13 amino acids. CDR3 in amino acids: CASSVEGHTEAFF. The DNA for the CDR3 is TGTGCCAGCAGTGTAGAGGGGCACACTGAAGCTTTCTTT. Drawing the rest from reference TRBV2 and TRBJ1-1, the complete variable domain is EPEVTQTPSHQVTQMGQEVILRCVPISNHLYFYWYRQILGQKVEFLVSFYNNEISEKSEIFDDQFSVERPDGSNFTLKIRSTKLEDSAMYFCASSVEGHTEAFFGQGTRLTVV.

This chain joins TRBV4-1 and TRBJ2-7; no reliable D call. Trimming removed 0 bases at V and 4 bases at J, with 13 bases between. Per the germline V gene, CDR1 is MGHRA and CDR2 is YSYEKL. The CDR3 has 15 amino acids. The CDR3 nucleotides read TGCGCCAGCAGCCAAGAGGCTAGGCTTTCATACGAGCAGTACTTC. Encoded protein: CASSQEARLSYEQYF.

V usage is TRBV6-5 and J usage is TRBJ1-1; TRBD1 matches 9 bases. From germline, CDR1 is MNHEY and CDR2 SVGAGI. The CDR3 runs to 15 residues. Unmatched junction bases numbered 4, after V lost 4 bases and J lost 1 base. The CDR3 here is CASSLNRGRNTEAFF. CDR3 bases: TGTGCCAGCAGTTTGAACAGGGGGCGGAACACTGAAGCTTTCTTT.

The rearrangement links TRBV6-1 to TRBJ2-3, with unresolved D. The CDR3 runs 13 residues. Trimming removed 4 bases from V and 2 bases from J, with 7 bases in between. Germline V CDR1 and CDR2: MNHNS, SASEGT. The CDR3 DNA follows: TGTGCCAGCAGTGTGGAGAACACAGATACGCAGTATTTT. Encoded protein: CASSVENTDTQYF.

By sample fraction, this clone is medium-sized. The chain has TRBV7-8 and TRBJ1-2, with TRBD1 matching over 7 bases. The CDR3 contains 13 residues. Unmatched junction bases numbered 6, after V lost 3 bases and J lost 8 bases. Germline lookup yields CDR1 SGHVS and CDR2 FQNEAQ. In DNA form, the CDR3 reads TGTGCCAGCAGCTTCGTACAGGGGAGCGGCTACACCTTC. Translation gives CASSFVQGSGYTF.

This clone is categorized as medium-sized. This chain links TRBV6-1 with TRBJ1-2, with no clear D. Germline V lookup: CDR1 MNHNS, CDR2 SASEGT. CDR3 length equals 13 residues. V was cut by 6 bases and J by 1 base, with 9 bases left in between. The CDR3 loop is CASRLGFNYGYTF. The CDR3 DNA is TGTGCCAGCAGGTTGGGATTTAACTATGGCTACACCTTC.

The chain employs TRBV7-2 and TRBJ1-2; no firm D call. The V gene's germline CDR1 is SGHTA and CDR2 FQGNSA. Trimming cost V 5 bases and J 3 bases, with 7 bases left between them. CDR3 length: 12 amino acids. The DNA of the CDR3 is TGTGCCAGCAGCCTCACCGACTATGGCTACACCTTC. As protein: CASSLTDYGYTF. Full variable domain (outside the CDR3, taken from reference TRBV7-2 and TRBJ1-2): GAGVSQSPSNKVTEKGKDVELRCDPISGHTALYWYRQSLGQGLEFLIYFQGNSAPDKSGLPSDRFSAERTGGSVSTLTIQRTQQEDSAVYLCASSLTDYGYTFGSGTRLTVV.

This clone ranks as large. J is TRBJ2-7 and V is TRBV27; D is perhaps TRBD2 (5 bases). Per the germline V gene, CDR1 is MNHEY and CDR2 is SMNVEV (reference sequence). The V end lost 5 bases, the J end lost 0 bases, and 11 bases lay between the germline ends. The CDR3 runs to 14 residues. CDR3 nucleotide sequence: TGTGCCAGCAGTAGCGGCTCCCGCTCCTACGAGCAGTACTTC. It is translated as CASSSGSRSYEQYF.

The rearrangement joins TRBV19 to TRBJ2-7; the D gene could be TRBD1 or TRBD2 (5 bases each). Per the germline V gene, CDR1 is LNHDA and CDR2 is SQIVND (reference sequence). The CDR3 is 15 residues long. Between the trimmed V and J ends, which lost 4 bases and 7 bases, there was a span of 20 bases. The CDR3 sequence is CASSTNGAGSVEQYF. In DNA, the CDR3 is TGTGCCAGTAGTACAAACGGGGCAGGGTCGGTGGAGCAGTACTTC.

The V and J genes are TRBV11-2 and TRBJ1-3; D gene unclear. Germline lookup yields CDR1 SGHAT and CDR2 FQNNGV. The V end was cut by 1 base, the J end by 12 bases, with 10 bases between. This CDR3 comprises 12 residues. In nucleotides, the CDR3 is TGTGCCAGCAGCTTAGTCGGCAGGATCATATATTTT. This encodes CASSLVGRIIYF.